The 31 T cell receptor beta chains in this list originate from one sample, sequenced in a study of cytomegalovirus exposure and HLA in healthy donors. PCR involved 60 Vbeta and 13 Jbeta primers. Produced via immunoSEQ multiplex PCR; TCRdb's table is partial and in-frame only. Of about 300,000 clones listed, roughly 88% are singletons. The sample was PBMCs. These receptor sequences come from a man in his forties or fifties in good health and CMV-seropositive.

This chain links TRBV27 with TRBJ1-3; perhaps TRBD1 as D (6 bases). Per the germline V gene, CDR1 is MNHEY and CDR2 is SMNVEV (reference sequence). This CDR3 region has 15 residues. Trimming cost V 5 bases and J 2 bases, with 13 bases left between them. The CDR3 bases are TGTGCCAGCAGTAAACAGGGTCCCCCTGGAAACACCATATATTTT. Amino acid sequence: CASSKQGPPGNTIYF.

The chain combines TRBV15 with TRBJ2-3, with a possible D match to TRBD2 (6 bases). This CDR3 has 16 residues. Germline CDR1 and CDR2: LNHNV and YYDKDF (reference sequence). The V gene lost 0 bases and the J gene lost 0 bases, with 10 bases spanning the gap. The CDR3 here is CATSRDLAQSTDTQYF. DNA for the CDR3: TGTGCCACCAGCAGAGATCTAGCGCAGAGCACAGATACGCAGTATTTT. Full variable domain (missing parts from reference TRBV15 and TRBJ2-3): DAMVIQNPRYQVTQFGKPVTLSCSQTLNHNVMYWYQQKSSQAPKLLFHYYDKDFNNEADTPDNFQSRRPNTSFCFLDIRSPGLGDTAMYLCATSRDLAQSTDTQYFGPGTRLTVL.

This clone was detected once. The chain uses TRBV5-4 and TRBJ2-7, with D unresolved. This CDR3 is 13 amino acids long. Per the germline V gene, CDR1 is SGHNT and CDR2 is YYREEE (reference sequence). V lost 0 bases to trimming and J lost 2 bases, with 6 bases between them. The CDR3 region has the DNA TGTGCCAGCAGCTTGGGGGCCCCCTACGAGCAGTACTTC. Translating it yields CASSLGAPYEQYF.

The gene calls are TRBV29-1 and TRBJ2-7; no reliable D call. CDR3 size: 10 residues. Germline V gives CDR1 SQVTM, CDR2 ANQGSEA. The V gene lost 5 bases and the J gene lost 1 base, with 3 bases spanning the gap. The CDR3 reads CSVLSYEQYF. The CDR3 DNA reads TGCAGCGTTCTTTCCTACGAGCAGTACTTC.

The chain is built from TRBV5-1 and TRBJ2-3; 7 positions agree with TRBD2. V lost 2 bases to trimming and J lost 2 bases; unmatched junction nucleotides: 2. CDR1 and CDR2 from the germline V gene are SGHRS and YFSETQ. The CDR3 runs to 14 residues. CDR3 in amino acids: CASSFTSDTDTQYF. As DNA, the CDR3 is TGCGCCAGCAGCTTTACTAGCGACACAGATACGCAGTATTTT.

This clone came up once. The genes are TRBV6-1 and TRBJ2-1; D perhaps matches TRBD2 (7 bases). This CDR3 contains 15 residues. Per the germline V gene, CDR1 is MNHNS and CDR2 is SASEGT. V lost 5 bases, J lost 8 bases, and 19 bases lay in between. The CDR3 protein is CASSPTAGARDEQFF. In DNA, the CDR3 is TGTGCCAGCAGTCCCACGGCGGGGGCGAGGGATGAGCAGTTCTTC.

The chain uses TRBV2 and TRBJ2-5; D perhaps matches TRBD2 (5 bases). CDR3 length: 14 residues. Per germline, CDR1 SNHLY and CDR2 FYNNEI. The V end was cut by 1 base, the J end by 7 bases, with 13 bases between. CDR3 sequence reads: CASSEVSARGTQYF. CDR3 sequence (DNA): TGTGCCAGCAGTGAAGTTTCTGCTCGGGGGACCCAGTACTTC.

The genes are TRBV6-6 and TRBJ2-1; 11 positions agree with TRBD2. The CDR3 contains 15 residues. CDR1 and CDR2 (germline): MNHNY, SVGAGI (reference sequence). V lost 5 bases to trimming and J lost 1 base; unmatched junction nucleotides: 1. For the CDR3, the DNA is TGTGCCAGCAGTACTAGCGGGAGTTCCTACAATGAGCAGTTCTTC. This translates into CASSTSGSSYNEQFF.

The chain is built from TRBV4-1 and TRBJ2-1, with D possibly matching TRBD2 (6 bases). V was cut by 0 bases and J by 11 bases, with 14 bases left in between. The CDR3 extends over 14 amino acids. Germline CDR1 MGHRA, CDR2 YSYEKL. In DNA form, the CDR3 reads TGCGCCAGCAGCCAAGATGGGGTTAGCGGTCAGCAGTTCTTC. Protein: CASSQDGVSGQQFF.

This rearrangement joins TRBV9 to TRBJ1-2, with 8 bases aligning to TRBD1. The V gene's germline CDR1 is SGDLS and CDR2 YYNGEE. After removal of 3 bases from V and 2 bases from J, the junction contained 3 bases not matched to a gene. CDR3 length: 14 residues. The CDR3: CASSETGANYGYTF. Here the CDR3 DNA reads TGTGCCAGCAGCGAGACAGGGGCCAACTATGGCTACACCTTC.

The V gene is TRBV9, the J gene TRBJ2-2, with 10 bases identical to TRBD2. The CDR3 runs 18 residues. Germline V gene lookup returns CDR1 SGDLS and CDR2 YYNGEE. Germline trimming cut 0 bases from V and 1 base from J; bases unmatched to any gene: 6. CDR3: CASSVEQREGQNTGELFF. The CDR3 DNA reads TGTGCCAGCAGCGTAGAACAGCGGGAGGGCCAGAACACCGGGGAGCTGTTTTTT. Complete variable domain (other parts from reference TRBV9 and TRBJ2-2): DSGVTQTPKHLITATGQRVTLRCSPRSGDLSVYWYQQSLDQGLQFLIQYYNGEERAKGNILERFSAQQFPDLHSELNLSSLELGDSALYFCASSVEQREGQNTGELFFGEGSRLTVL.

The chain uses TRBV29-1 and TRBJ2-3; tentatively, D is TRBD2 (6 bases). Germline assignment: CDR1 SQVTM and CDR2 ANQGSEA. The CDR3 loop spans 15 amino acids. V lost 3 bases and J lost 2, with 15 bases in between. The CDR3 nucleotides are TGCAGCGTTGAGGACAAGCGGGCCTACACAGATACGCAGTATTTT. This translates into CSVEDKRAYTDTQYF.

The V and J genes are TRBV6-5 and TRBJ2-7; D unclear. The V gene lost 2 bases and the J gene lost 6 bases, with 5 bases spanning the gap. Germline V gene lookup returns CDR1 MNHEY and CDR2 SVGAGI. This CDR3 has 11 amino acids. This CDR3 is CASSYGAEQYF. The CDR3 region has the DNA TGTGCCAGCAGTTACGGAGCCGAGCAGTACTTC.

The rearrangement links TRBV9 to TRBJ2-5, with D possibly TRBD2 on 5 matching bases. CDR1 is SGDLS and CDR2 is YYNGEE in the germline V gene. Trimming shortened V by 4 bases and J by 0 bases, and 10 bases separated the two germline ends. The CDR3 spans 14 residues. The CDR3 sequence: CASSPGSYQETQYF. The CDR3 DNA is TGTGCCAGCAGCCCGGGATCGTACCAAGAGACCCAGTACTTC.

This clone was counted a few times. The V call is TRBV4-1, the J call TRBJ2-7; 10 nucleotides match TRBD2. This CDR3 has 18 amino acids. CDR1 and CDR2 from the germline V gene are MGHRA and YSYEKL. Trimming at V came to 2 bases and at J to 7 bases, leaving 17 bases not matched to a gene. The CDR3 region has the DNA TGCGCCAGCAGCCAAATTGGGAATTGGGGGACTAGCGTCCGGGAGCAGTACTTC. Its protein is CASSQIGNWGTSVREQYF.

The rearrangement uses TRBV10-1 and TRBJ2-5, with 8 bases lining up with TRBD1. This CDR3 has 15 amino acids. After removal of 4 bases from V and 5 bases from J, the junction contained 9 bases not matched to a gene. CDR1 WNHNN and CDR2 SYGVQD come from the germline V gene (reference sequence). The CDR3 region is CASSGQGTGEETQYF. As DNA, the CDR3 is TGCGCCAGCAGTGGACAGGGGACCGGAGAGGAGACCCAGTACTTC.

The chain is built from TRBV27 and TRBJ2-6, with a weak D call TRBD1 (6 bases). Trimming took 5 bases from V and 4 from J, leaving 18 bases between them. The CDR3 extends over 17 amino acids. Germline CDR1 is MNHEY and CDR2 is SMNVEV (reference sequence). CDR3 sequence (DNA): TGTGCCAGCAGTCCAGGCCAGGGGCAGTCGGGGGCCAACGTCCTGACTTTC. Translating it yields CASSPGQGQSGANVLTF.

This clone was seen more than once but under ten times. The chain couples TRBV29-1 to TRBJ1-1; D is uncertain. Germline values: CDR1 SQVTM, CDR2 ANQGSEA. Trimming pared 3 bases from V and 0 bases from J, leaving 8 bases between. This CDR3 is built from 13 residues. CDR3 in amino acids: CSVEIQVNTEAFF. The CDR3 region has the DNA TGCAGCGTTGAGATCCAGGTGAACACTGAAGCTTTCTTT.

This clone was recorded only once. The CDR3 spells CASSSTGGFNQPQHF. Written as DNA, the CDR3 is TGTGCCAGCAGTTCCACAGGGGGCTTCAATCAGCCCCAGCATTTT. This chain connects TRBV6-5 to TRBJ1-5, with 9 bases aligning to TRBD1. Germline CDR1 and CDR2: MNHEY and SVGAGI. J gave up 3 bases and V 4 bases, and 4 bases lay outside the gene matches. This CDR3 comprises 15 residues.

The CDR3 spells CASSSGGPLWGYTF. The CDR3 bases are TGTGCCAGCAGCAGCGGGGGGCCACTATGGGGCTACACCTTC. The rearrangement uses TRBV11-2 and TRBJ1-2; weak D call: TRBD1 (6 bases). CDR3 size: 14 residues. The V end was cut by 5 bases, the J end by 8 bases, with 18 bases between. Germline V lookup: CDR1 SGHAT, CDR2 FQNNGV.

This clone was observed once. V usage is TRBV6-5 and J usage is TRBJ1-2; 7 nucleotides agree with TRBD1. The J segment lost 4 bases and the V segment lost 7 bases, leaving 9 bases of the junction unmatched. The length of the CDR3 is 14 residues. Germline loops: CDR1 MNHEY, CDR2 SVGAGI. The CDR3 nucleotides are TGTGCCAGCAAACAAGGGTCAGGGGGCTATGGCTACACCTTC. It translates to CASKQGSGGYGYTF.

The rearrangement uses TRBV28 and TRBJ2-4, with 7 bases aligning to TRBD1. This CDR3 region has 15 residues. CDR1 MDHEN and CDR2 SYDVKM come from the germline V gene. The J segment lost 0 bases and the V segment lost 6 bases, leaving 5 bases of the junction unmatched. This CDR3 is CASSRTGEAKNIQYF. The CDR3 bases are TGTGCCAGCAGCCGGACAGGTGAAGCCAAAAACATTCAGTACTTC.

The V and J genes are TRBV28 and TRBJ2-3; D is undetermined. There are 14 residues in the CDR3. Deletions cut 5 bases from V and 0 bases from J, with 9 bases between. The germline gives CDR1 MDHEN, CDR2 SYDVKM. Written as DNA, the CDR3 is TGTGCCAGCAGTATCCCACACAGCACAGATACGCAGTATTTT. Encoded protein: CASSIPHSTDTQYF.

The chain combines TRBV29-1 with TRBJ1-1; D possibly corresponds to TRBD1 (5 bases). CDR1 SQVTM and CDR2 ANQGSEA come from the germline V gene. The CDR3 loop spans 13 amino acids. V shed 4 bases and J shed 0 bases, with 9 bases lying between them. In DNA form, the CDR3 reads TGCAGCGTTGTAAGACAGATGAACACTGAAGCTTTCTTT. Residues: CSVVRQMNTEAFF.

The chain recombines TRBV7-9 with TRBJ1-3; D perhaps matches TRBD1 (6 bases). Trimming removed 4 bases at V and 0 bases at J, with 10 bases between. The CDR3 consists of 15 residues. CDR1 is SEHNR and CDR2 is FQNEAQ in the germline V gene (reference sequence). CDR3: CASSWETGSGNTIYF. The CDR3 nucleotides read TGTGCCAGCAGCTGGGAGACAGGCTCTGGAAACACCATATATTTT.

The rearrangement uses TRBV5-1 and TRBJ2-6; a weak D match, TRBD1 (6 bases). V lost 2 bases to trimming and J lost 0 bases, with 9 bases between them. Germline-derived CDR1 and CDR2 are SGHRS and YFSETQ. The CDR3 runs to 16 residues. The CDR3 sequence: CASSLPQGSGANVLTF. CDR3 coding DNA: TGCGCCAGCAGCTTACCACAGGGCTCTGGGGCCAACGTCCTGACTTTC.

This clone was seen a single time. The chain combines TRBV30 with TRBJ2-7, with TRBD1 matching over 8 bases. The V segment lost 5 bases and the J segment 1 base; nucleotides outside the gene matches: 4. The length of the CDR3 is 13 residues. Germline CDR1 is GTSNPN and CDR2 is SVGIG (reference sequence). For the CDR3, the DNA is TGTGCCTGGGGGACAGGACTATCCTACGAGCAGTACTTC. Protein product: CAWGTGLSYEQYF.

The chain carries TRBV5-1 and TRBJ2-7; no clear D gene. The CDR3 length is 13 residues. V was shortened by 2 bases and J by 2 bases, with 8 bases between the two germline ends. Germline-derived CDR1 and CDR2 are SGHRS and YFSETQ. CDR3 nucleotide sequence: TGCGCCAGCAGCTTTGAAACGGCCTACGAGCAGTACTTC. Residues: CASSFETAYEQYF.

The V call is TRBV2, the J call TRBJ2-1, with TRBD2 matching 10 bases. Germline trimming cut 6 bases from V and 9 bases from J; bases unmatched to any gene: 8. The CDR3 contains 14 residues. Germline CDR1 and CDR2: SNHLY and FYNNEI. Written as DNA, the CDR3 is TGTGCCAGCAGCCCTCTAGCGGGAGAGAGTGAGCAGTTCTTC. As protein: CASSPLAGESEQFF. The entire variable domain, with the rest obtained from reference TRBV2 and TRBJ2-1, is as follows: EPEVTQTPSHQVTQMGQEVILRCVPISNHLYFYWYRQILGQKVEFLVSFYNNEISEKSEIFDDQFSVERPDGSNFTLKIRSTKLEDSAMYFCASSPLAGESEQFFGPGTRLTVL.

The V call is TRBV29-1, the J call TRBJ1-2; tentatively, D is TRBD1 (5 bases). The CDR3 contains 16 residues. Germline CDR1 reads SQVTM; CDR2 reads ANQGSEA. V lost 2 bases and J lost 1, with 17 bases in between. Written as DNA, the CDR3 is TGCAGCGTTGAAATAAAGGTGACAGAGGTTAACTATGGCTACACCTTC. Its protein product is CSVEIKVTEVNYGYTF.

The V call is TRBV19, the J call TRBJ2-5, with 9 bases lining up with TRBD1. The germline gives CDR1 LNHDA, CDR2 SQIVND (reference sequence). This CDR3 contains 14 residues. V shed 5 bases and J 3 bases; nucleotides not matched to a gene: 4. This CDR3 reads CASSRGDREETQYF. The CDR3 DNA sequence: TGTGCCAGTAGTCGGGGGGACAGGGAAGAGACCCAGTACTTC.